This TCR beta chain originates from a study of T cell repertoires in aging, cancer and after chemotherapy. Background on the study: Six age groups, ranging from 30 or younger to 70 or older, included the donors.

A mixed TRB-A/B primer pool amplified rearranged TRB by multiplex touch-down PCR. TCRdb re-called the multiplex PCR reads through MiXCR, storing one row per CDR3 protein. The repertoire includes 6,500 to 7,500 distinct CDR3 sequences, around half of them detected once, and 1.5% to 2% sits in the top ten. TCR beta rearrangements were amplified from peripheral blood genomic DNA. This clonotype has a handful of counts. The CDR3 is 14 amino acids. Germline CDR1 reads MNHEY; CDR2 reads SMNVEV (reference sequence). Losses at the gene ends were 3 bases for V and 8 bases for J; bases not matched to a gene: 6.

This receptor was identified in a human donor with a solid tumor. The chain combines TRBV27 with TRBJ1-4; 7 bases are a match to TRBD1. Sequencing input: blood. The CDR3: CASSLTGRGEKLFF. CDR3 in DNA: TGTGCCAGCAGTTTGACAGGGAGGGGGGAAAAACTGTTTTTT.